One sample yielded the 18 T cell receptor beta chains listed below, sequenced in a study of regulatory T cells in long-lasting Graves disease. The authors built TCR beta libraries using iRepertoire HTBI primers and Arm-PCR of CDR3 regions. TCRdb ran MiXCR on the multiplex PCR reads and lists one entry per CDR3 protein. Among fewer than 400,000 distinct CDR3 sequences listed, about 20% were seen once. Time point here: newly diagnosed GD, antithyroid drugs for less than 3 months. The authors made the TCR library using RNA they extracted from PBMCs. The sequencing used peripheral blood mononuclear cells (PBMCs), collected at new diagnosis, from a patient treated with antithyroid drugs. All receptors derive from a female donor with Graves disease.

The rearrangement links TRBV12-3 or TRBV12-4 to TRBJ1-5; no clear D. The V and J ends lost 3 bases and 1 base respectively, with 7 bases between them. The length of the CDR3 is 14 residues. CDR3 DNA sequence: TGTGCCAGCAGTTTCAGCTTAAGCAATCAGCCCCAGCATTTT. This codes for CASSFSLSNQPQHF.

This clonotype was observed a few times. A much larger clone differs from this one at a single base, so this may be a read error. The chain is built from TRBV20-1 and TRBJ2-7; 10 nucleotides align to TRBD2. With V trimmed by 5 bases and J by 6 bases, 7 bases remained unmatched. Germline CDR1 DFQATT, CDR2 SNEGSKA (reference sequence). The CDR3 runs to 13 residues. The CDR3 region is CSARPAGGLEQYF. CDR3 nucleotide sequence: TGCAGTGCTCGACCAGCGGGAGGGCTCGAGCAGTACTTC.

This clonotype was detected ten times or more. The rearrangement joins TRBV29-1 to TRBJ2-7; 10 bases match TRBD2. The junction had 6 bases not matched to a gene; V was cut back by 8 bases and J by 2 bases. The germline V gene has CDR1 SQVTM and CDR2 ANQGSEA. The CDR3 is 13 residues long. In nucleotides, the CDR3 is TGCAGCTACCGGACTAGCGGACCCTACGAGCAGTACTTC. This translates into CSYRTSGPYEQYF.

The rearrangement links TRBV3-1 to TRBJ2-5, with a possible D match to TRBD2 (5 bases). The CDR3 runs 17 residues. Trimming took 1 base from V and 2 from J, leaving 17 bases between them. Germline V CDR1 and CDR2: LGHDT, YNNKEL (reference sequence). The DNA of the CDR3 is TGTGCCAGCAGCCAAGTAGGAGTCGCGGGTCTTCAAGAGACCCAGTACTTC. It codes for CASSQVGVAGLQETQYF.

This clonotype was counted at least ten times. This chain joins TRBV30 and TRBJ1-2; unclear D gene. Germline-derived CDR1 and CDR2 are GTSNPN and SVGIG (reference sequence). Trimming took 0 bases from V and 2 from J, leaving 10 bases between them. The CDR3 consists of 14 residues. This CDR3 is CAWSVSSGNYGYTF. CDR3 DNA: TGTGCCTGGAGTGTATCGTCCGGGAACTATGGCTACACCTTC.

This clonotype was observed many times. This chain uses TRBV20-1 with TRBJ2-1, with 11 positions matching TRBD2. V was pared by 6 bases and J by 6 bases, with 7 bases of the junction left unmatched. CDR1 is DFQATT and CDR2 is SNEGSKA in the germline V gene (reference sequence). This CDR3 is 14 amino acids long. The CDR3 DNA reads TGCAGTGCCATTAGCGGGAGGGCCCTCAATGAGCAGTTCTTC. Protein: CSAISGRALNEQFF.

A word on this clonotype: Just one base apart from a much larger clone, this may be a read error. The rearrangement joins TRBV12-3 or TRBV12-4 to TRBJ2-3, with 7 bases that match TRBD1. This CDR3 has 15 amino acids. Losses at the gene ends were 7 bases for V and 5 bases for J; bases not matched to a gene: 12. CDR3 in amino acids: CASNSQKGAGDTQYF. The CDR3 region has the DNA TGTGCCAGCAATTCCCAGAAGGGGGCTGGAGATACGCAGTATTTT.

The chain is built from TRBV20-1 and TRBJ1-1; D gene uncertain. This CDR3 comprises 13 residues. The germline CDR1 and CDR2 sequences are DFQATT and SNEGSKA (reference sequence). Between the trimmed V and J ends, which lost 1 base and 1 base, there was a span of 7 bases. The CDR3, as DNA: TGCAGTGCTAGAGGATGGGCGAACACTGAAGCTTTCTTT. Protein: CSARGWANTEAFF.

About this clonotype: Since a much larger clone is just one base distant, this may be a read error. V usage is TRBV6-1 and J usage is TRBJ2-6; 8 bases are a match to TRBD1. Germline V lookup: CDR1 MNHNS, CDR2 SASEGT. V lost 4 bases to trimming and J lost 2 bases; unmatched junction nucleotides: 1. The CDR3 consists of 15 residues. The CDR3 spells CASSAGGAGANVLTF. The CDR3 region has the DNA TGTGCCAGCAGTGCAGGGGGCGCTGGGGCCAACGTCCTGACTTTC.

This clonotype came up a few times. The rearrangement links TRBV28 to TRBJ2-1, with 16 bases identical to TRBD2. V shed 5 bases, J shed 2 bases, and the junction held 9 bases outside the gene matches. The germline V gene has CDR1 MDHEN and CDR2 SYDVKM. This CDR3 is built from 19 residues. The DNA of the CDR3 is TGTGCCAGCAGTACGACGGGACTAGCGGGAGGGGGAGCCTACAATGAGCAGTTCTTC. Amino acids: CASSTTGLAGGGAYNEQFF.

This clonotype was counted a single time. A read error is likely here: a far larger clone is one base away. The chain recombines TRBV12-3 or TRBV12-4 with TRBJ1-1; 10 bases are shared with TRBD1. V was clipped by 6 bases and J by 4 bases; unmatched bases: 2. The CDR3 is made up of 13 amino acids. CDR3 protein: CASRGQGSTEAFF. In DNA, the CDR3 is TGTGCCAGCAGGGGACAGGGGAGCACTGAAGCTTTCTTT.

This clonotype was seen at least ten times. The genes are TRBV6-1 and TRBJ2-2; 7 bases agree with TRBD1. J was trimmed by 0 bases and V by 6 bases; bases with no gene match: 4. The germline V gene encodes CDR1 MNHNS and CDR2 SASEGT. The CDR3 is made up of 15 amino acids. CDR3 protein: CASSTGQPNTGELFF. The CDR3 DNA is TGTGCCAGCAGCACGGGACAGCCGAACACCGGGGAGCTGTTTTTT.

This clonotype has at least ten counts. The genes are TRBV7-9 and TRBJ2-7; D is possibly TRBD1 (6 bases). The germline CDR1 and CDR2 sequences are SEHNR and FQNEAQ (reference sequence). The length of the CDR3 is 14 residues. V was cut by 3 bases and J by 3 bases, with 12 bases left in between. Here the CDR3 DNA reads TGTGCCAGCAGCTTTTCGACAGGTCACTACGAGCAGTACTTC. It specifies CASSFSTGHYEQYF.

The sample holds many counts of this clonotype. V gene TRBV2 combines with J gene TRBJ2-3, with D perhaps matching TRBD2 (5 bases). The CDR3 totals 14 residues. V was shortened by 6 bases and J by 0 bases, with 10 bases between the two germline ends. Per the germline V gene, CDR1 is SNHLY and CDR2 is FYNNEI. The CDR3 DNA reads TGTGCCAGCAGGATAGCGCCGAGCACAGATACGCAGTATTTT. Translated: CASRIAPSTDTQYF.

There are many counts of this clonotype. One junction end does not reproduce the germline sequence, and a read error may be involved. The chain combines TRBV10-3 with TRBJ2-4; 9 bases map to TRBD2. Germline V gene sequence: CDR1 ENHRY, CDR2 SYGVKD. The CDR3 spans 17 residues. The CDR3, as DNA: TGTGCCAGCAGTTCCCTTGGACTAGCGAGAGCCAAAAACATTCAGTACTTC. Translated, it gives CASSSLGLARAKNIQYF.

J is TRBJ2-7 and V is TRBV19; tentative D call: TRBD1 (6 bases). CDR3 length: 14 residues. V was pared by 4 bases and J by 6 bases, with 16 bases between. Germline V gene sequence: CDR1 LNHDA, CDR2 SQIVND (reference sequence). CDR3 protein: CASSRGPRTGEQYF. The CDR3 nucleotides are TGTGCCAGTAGTAGGGGGCCCCGGACCGGCGAGCAGTACTTC.

This clonotype was seen a handful of times. This chain joins TRBV6-1 and TRBJ2-7, with D perhaps being TRBD1 or TRBD2 (5 bases each). The CDR3 consists of 16 residues. Germline assignment: CDR1 MNHNS and CDR2 SASEGT. Trimming took off 4 bases at V and 3 bases at J, with 19 bases between the two ends. This chain's CDR3 is CASSAPGRSSHYEQYF. In DNA, the CDR3 is TGTGCCAGCAGTGCCCCGGGGCGCAGCTCCCACTACGAGCAGTACTTC.

This clonotype was observed at least ten times. The rearrangement joins TRBV9 to TRBJ2-7, with D possibly being TRBD2 (5 bases). The V end lost 2 bases, the J end lost 5 bases, and 17 bases lay between the germline ends. The CDR3 consists of 15 residues. The germline V gene has CDR1 SGDLS and CDR2 YYNGEE. CDR3: CASSVPFYASNEQYF. In nucleotides, the CDR3 is TGTGCCAGCAGCGTGCCTTTCTATGCTAGCAACGAGCAGTACTTC.